This T cell receptor beta chain was identified during a study of T cells in Graves' hyperthyroidism and ophthalmopathy. The PBMCs studied were ones that came from 8 to 10 ml fresh peripheral blood. Study-level findings and limits: Before onset, by a median of around 6.4 months, the model predicted ophthalmopathy.

Germline V gene data show CDR1 as LNHDA and CDR2 as SQIVND (reference sequence). CDR3 length: 12 amino acids. Losses at the gene ends were 8 bases for V and 6 bases for J; bases not matched to a gene: 5. RNA transcripts served as the template for amplifying TCR beta CDR3 regions. The TCR CDR3 first-round RT-PCR relied on the HTBI primer set. TCRdb re-called the multiplex PCR reads with MiXCR, one entry per CDR3 protein. This table holds 300,000 to 450,000 distinct CDR3 sequences, less than 20% found once. Details on this clonotype: What it binds is not known.

The source material was blood. J is TRBJ1-2 and V is TRBV19; 8 positions agree with TRBD1. The sequence was obtained from a man younger than 30 with Graves' ophthalmopathy. The CDR3 sequence is CASVDRDNGYTF. The DNA for the CDR3 is TGTGCCAGTGTGGACAGGGATAATGGCTACACCTTC.